A selection of T cell receptor beta chains follows, all from one sample in a study of sequential checkpoint blockade in melanoma. Method: immunoSEQ multiplex PCR; TCRdb's copy keeps in-frame clones and lacks some. The table lists some 10,000 clones, more than 60% of them singletons. This specimen consisted of CD8+ T cells sorted from blood (inferred from file names), obtained from a patient given nivolumab and ipilimumab in sequence. These receptors all come from a human donor with melanoma. Each CDR3 is given with its conserved first and last residue. The order of the fields is CDR3 length, V gene, D gene, clone size, J gene, CDR3 protein, CDR3 DNA. D genes are given only for firm matches. Size is omitted from some rows. Given values are once, few, many or a class for expanded clones.

15	TRBV13	TRBD1	once	TRBJ2-7	CASSLGQGQTYEQYF	TGTGCCAGCAGCTTAGGACAGGGACAGACCTACGAGCAGTACTTC
15	TRBV7-9	TRBD2	-	TRBJ2-1	CASSPLAGALGEQFF	TGTGCCAGCAGCCCACTAGCGGGAGCTTTAGGTGAGCAGTTCTTC
12	TRBV7-9	-	few	TRBJ2-7	CASSPGGNEQYF	TGTGCCAGCAGCCCCGGCGGGAACGAGCAGTACTTC
14	TRBV6-1	-	once	TRBJ1-3	CASPGTASGNTIYF	TGTGCCAGCCCCGGAACAGCCTCTGGAAACACCATATATTTT
14	TRBV7-8	-	-	TRBJ1-1	CASSFSLLNTEAFF	TGTGCCAGCAGCTTTTCCCTATTGAACACTGAAGCTTTCTTT
14	TRBV19	-	few	TRBJ1-2	CASSMAPANYGYTF	TGTGCCAGTAGTATGGCCCCAGCTAACTATGGCTACACCTTC
15	TRBV27	TRBD1	-	TRBJ1-1	CASSSYRGMNTEAFF	TGTGCCAGCAGTTCTTACAGGGGCATGAACACTGAAGCTTTCTTT
14	TRBV13	-	-	TRBJ2-7	CASSPGDRPYEQYF	TGTGCCAGCAGCCCCGGTGACAGACCCTACGAGCAGTACTTC
15	TRBV4-1	TRBD2	once	TRBJ2-3	CASSQAERGWDTQYF	TGCGCCAGCAGCCAAGCTGAGCGGGGGTGGGATACGCAGTATTTT
14	TRBV19	-	medium-sized	TRBJ1-5	CAGAYTGRGQPQHF	TGTGCCGGGGCATATACAGGGCGTGGTCAGCCCCAGCATTTT
14	TRBV30	TRBD1	once	TRBJ2-7	CAWKDRGLSYEQYF	TGTGCCTGGAAAGACAGGGGCCTCTCCTACGAGCAGTACTTC
16	TRBV7-3	-	-	TRBJ2-1	CASSSLYGEPYNEQFF	TGTGCCAGCAGCTCCCTTTATGGGGAGCCCTACAATGAGCAGTTCTTC
15	TRBV5-6	TRBD2	few	TRBJ2-7	CASSPRLAGAYEQYF	TGTGCCAGCAGCCCCCGACTAGCGGGAGCCTACGAGCAGTACTTC
13	TRBV27	-	-	TRBJ2-7	CASSLTGTYEQYF	TGTGCCAGCAGTTTAACAGGGACCTACGAGCAGTACTTC
14	TRBV5-8	-	few	TRBJ1-1	CASSVGAVNTEAFF	TGTGCCAGCAGCGTTGGAGCCGTGAACACTGAAGCTTTCTTT
14	TRBV29-1	-	-	TRBJ2-3	CSVEDPRAVDTQYF	TGCAGCGTCGAAGATCCCAGGGCAGTAGATACGCAGTATTTT
17	TRBV28	TRBD1	-	TRBJ2-5	CASTIIQGTKRRETQYF	TGTGCCAGCACCATCATACAGGGGACGAAGAGGCGAGAGACCCAGTACTTC
14	TRBV9	TRBD2	-	TRBJ2-5	CASSDSAGMETQYF	TGTGCCAGCAGCGACTCAGCGGGAATGGAGACCCAGTACTTC
14	TRBV7-9	TRBD1	-	TRBJ2-7	CASSPRDSTYEQYF	TGTGCCAGCAGCCCCCGGGACAGTACCTACGAGCAGTACTTC
15	TRBV7-9	TRBD1	few	TRBJ1-3	CASSEGGKSGNTIYF	TGTGCCAGCAGCGAAGGGGGCAAATCTGGAAACACCATATATTTT
14	TRBV27	TRBD1	-	TRBJ1-5	CASSLTGSNQPQHF	TGTGCCAGCAGTTTGACAGGGAGCAATCAGCCCCAGCATTTT
16	TRBV19	TRBD2	-	TRBJ2-1	CASSPIGLAGINEQFF	TGTGCCAGTAGCCCTATCGGGCTAGCGGGGATCAATGAGCAGTTCTTC